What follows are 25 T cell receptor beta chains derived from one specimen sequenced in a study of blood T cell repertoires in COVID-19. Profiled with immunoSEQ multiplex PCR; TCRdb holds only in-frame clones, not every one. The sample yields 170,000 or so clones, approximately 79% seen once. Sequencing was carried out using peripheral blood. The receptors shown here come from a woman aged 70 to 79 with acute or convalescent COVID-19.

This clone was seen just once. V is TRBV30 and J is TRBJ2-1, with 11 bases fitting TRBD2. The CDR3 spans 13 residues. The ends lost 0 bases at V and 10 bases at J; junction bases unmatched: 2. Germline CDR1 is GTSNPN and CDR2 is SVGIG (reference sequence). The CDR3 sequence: CAWSVLAGVEQFF. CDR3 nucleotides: TGTGCCTGGAGTGTACTAGCGGGAGTAGAGCAGTTCTTC.

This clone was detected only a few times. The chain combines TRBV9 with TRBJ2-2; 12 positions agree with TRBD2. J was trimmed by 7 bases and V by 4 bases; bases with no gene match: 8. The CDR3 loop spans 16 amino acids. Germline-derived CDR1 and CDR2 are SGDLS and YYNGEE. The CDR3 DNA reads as TGTGCCAGCAGCAAGACTAGCGGGAGTATGGTCGGGGAGCTGTTTTTT. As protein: CASSKTSGSMVGELFF.

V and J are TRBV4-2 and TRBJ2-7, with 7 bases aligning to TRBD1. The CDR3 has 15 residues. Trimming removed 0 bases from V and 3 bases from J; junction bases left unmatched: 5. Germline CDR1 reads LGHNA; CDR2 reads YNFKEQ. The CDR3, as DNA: TGTGCCAGCAGCCAAGATCCCCGACAGGGCTACGAGCAGTACTTC. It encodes CASSQDPRQGYEQYF.

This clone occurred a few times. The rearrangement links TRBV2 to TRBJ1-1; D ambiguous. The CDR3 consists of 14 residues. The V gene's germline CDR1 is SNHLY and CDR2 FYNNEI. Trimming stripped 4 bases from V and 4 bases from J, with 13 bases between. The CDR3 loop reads CASSVHSTSTEAFF. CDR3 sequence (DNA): TGTGCCAGCAGTGTGCACAGCACAAGCACTGAAGCTTTCTTT.

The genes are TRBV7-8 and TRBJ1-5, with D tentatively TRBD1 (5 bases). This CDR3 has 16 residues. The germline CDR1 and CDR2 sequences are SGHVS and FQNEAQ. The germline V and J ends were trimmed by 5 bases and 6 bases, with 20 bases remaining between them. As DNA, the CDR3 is TGTGCCAGCAGCCACTCACAGGACCTCCGGCGTCAGCCCCAGCATTTT. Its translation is CASSHSQDLRRQPQHF. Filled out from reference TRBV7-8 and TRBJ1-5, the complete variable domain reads GAGVSQSPRYKVAKRGQDVALRCDPISGHVSLFWYQQALGQGPEFLTYFQNEAQLDKSGLPSDRFFAERPEGSVSTLKIQRTQQEDSAVYLCASSHSQDLRRQPQHFGDGTRLSIL.

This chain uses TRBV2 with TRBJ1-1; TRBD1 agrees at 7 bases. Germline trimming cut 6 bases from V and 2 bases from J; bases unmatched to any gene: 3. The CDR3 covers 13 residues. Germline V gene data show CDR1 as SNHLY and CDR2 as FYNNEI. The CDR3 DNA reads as TGTGCCAGCAGAGGGGACAGAAACACTGAAGCTTTCTTT. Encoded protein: CASRGDRNTEAFF.

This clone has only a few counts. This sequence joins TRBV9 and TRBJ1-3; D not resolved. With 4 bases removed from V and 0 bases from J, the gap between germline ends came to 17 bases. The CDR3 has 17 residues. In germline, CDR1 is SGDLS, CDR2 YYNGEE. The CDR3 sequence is CASSPRGGWISGNTIYF. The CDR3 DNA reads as TGTGCCAGCAGCCCCCGGGGAGGGTGGATCTCTGGAAACACCATATATTTT.

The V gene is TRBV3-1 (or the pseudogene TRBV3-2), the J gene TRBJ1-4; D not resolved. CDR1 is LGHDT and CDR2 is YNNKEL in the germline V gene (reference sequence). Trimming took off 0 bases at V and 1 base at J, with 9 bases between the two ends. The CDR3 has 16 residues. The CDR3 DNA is TGTGCCAGCAGCCAAGATCTCGGAGAAACTAATGAAAAACTGTTTTTT. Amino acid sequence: CASSQDLGETNEKLFF.

CDR3 in amino acids: CASSSPTPGLADTQYF. In DNA, the CDR3 is TGTGCCAGCAGCTCACCCACGCCGGGACTAGCGGATACGCAGTATTTT. The chain carries TRBV7-2 and TRBJ2-3; TRBD2 matches 10 bases. V lost 4 bases and J lost 6; bases outside the gene matches: 10. Germline CDR1 reads SGHTA; CDR2 reads FQGNSA. The CDR3 runs to 16 residues.

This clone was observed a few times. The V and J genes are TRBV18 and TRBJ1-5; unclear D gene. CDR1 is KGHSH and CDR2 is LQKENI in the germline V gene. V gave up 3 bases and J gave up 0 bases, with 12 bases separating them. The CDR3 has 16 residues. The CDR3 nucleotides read TGTGCCAGCTCACCGCAGGAGGGCTATAGCAATCAGCCCCAGCATTTT. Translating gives CASSPQEGYSNQPQHF.

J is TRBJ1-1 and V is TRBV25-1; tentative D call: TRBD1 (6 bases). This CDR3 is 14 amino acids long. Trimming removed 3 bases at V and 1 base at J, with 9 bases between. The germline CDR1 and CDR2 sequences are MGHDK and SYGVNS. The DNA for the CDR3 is TGTGCCAGCAGTGAGGCAGGGGCGAACACTGAAGCTTTCTTT. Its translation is CASSEAGANTEAFF.

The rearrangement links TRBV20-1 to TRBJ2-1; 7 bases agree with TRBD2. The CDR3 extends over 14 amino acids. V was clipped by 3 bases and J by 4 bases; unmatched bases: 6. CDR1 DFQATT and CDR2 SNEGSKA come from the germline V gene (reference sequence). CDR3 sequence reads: CSASWLADYNEQFF. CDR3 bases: TGCAGTGCTAGTTGGCTAGCGGATTACAATGAGCAGTTCTTC.

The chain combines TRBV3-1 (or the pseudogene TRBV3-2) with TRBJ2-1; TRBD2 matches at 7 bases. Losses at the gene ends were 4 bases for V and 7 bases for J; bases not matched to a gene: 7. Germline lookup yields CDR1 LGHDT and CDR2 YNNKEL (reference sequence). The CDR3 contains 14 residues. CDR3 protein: CASSRTPGGNEQFF. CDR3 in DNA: TGTGCCAGCAGCCGAACTCCCGGGGGGAATGAGCAGTTCTTC.

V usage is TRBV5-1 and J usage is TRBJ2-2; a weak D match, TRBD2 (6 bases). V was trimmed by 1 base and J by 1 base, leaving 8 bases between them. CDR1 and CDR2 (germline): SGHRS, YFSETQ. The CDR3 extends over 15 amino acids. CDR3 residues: CASSLSGENTGELFF. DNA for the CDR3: TGCGCCAGCAGCTTGTCGGGAGAGAACACCGGGGAGCTGTTTTTT. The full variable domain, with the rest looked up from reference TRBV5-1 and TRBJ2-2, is KAGVTQTPRYLIKTRGQQVTLSCSPISGHRSVSWYQQTPGQGLQFLFEYFSETQRNKGNFPGRFSGRQFSNSRSEMNVSTLELGDSALYLCASSLSGENTGELFFGEGSRLTVL.

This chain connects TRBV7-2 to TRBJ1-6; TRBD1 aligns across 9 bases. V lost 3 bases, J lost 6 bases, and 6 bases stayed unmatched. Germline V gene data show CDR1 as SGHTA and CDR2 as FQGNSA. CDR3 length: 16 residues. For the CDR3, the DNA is TGTGCCAGCAGCTTCTCCACAGGGGGCGGTAATTCACCCCTCCACTTT. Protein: CASSFSTGGGNSPLHF. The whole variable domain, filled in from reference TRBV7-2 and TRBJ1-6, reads GAGVSQSPSNKVTEKGKDVELRCDPISGHTALYWYRQSLGQGLEFLIYFQGNSAPDKSGLPSDRFSAERTGGSVSTLTIQRTQQEDSAVYLCASSFSTGGGNSPLHFGNGTRLTVT.

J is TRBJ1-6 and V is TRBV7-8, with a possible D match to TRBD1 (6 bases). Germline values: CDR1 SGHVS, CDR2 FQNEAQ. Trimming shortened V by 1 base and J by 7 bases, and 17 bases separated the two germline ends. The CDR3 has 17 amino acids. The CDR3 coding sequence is TGTGCCAGCAGCTTAGAGTCCCGGACAGCATTAAATTCACCCCTCCACTTT. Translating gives CASSLESRTALNSPLHF. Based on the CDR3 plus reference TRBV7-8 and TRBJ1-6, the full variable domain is GAGVSQSPRYKVAKRGQDVALRCDPISGHVSLFWYQQALGQGPEFLTYFQNEAQLDKSGLPSDRFFAERPEGSVSTLKIQRTQQEDSAVYLCASSLESRTALNSPLHFGNGTRLTVT.

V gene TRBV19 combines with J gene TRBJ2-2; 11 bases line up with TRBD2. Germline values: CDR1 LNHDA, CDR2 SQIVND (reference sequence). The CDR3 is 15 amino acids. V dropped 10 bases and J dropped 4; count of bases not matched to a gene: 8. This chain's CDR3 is CATQTSGRVTGELFF. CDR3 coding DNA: TGTGCCACCCAAACTAGCGGGAGAGTCACCGGGGAGCTGTTTTTT.

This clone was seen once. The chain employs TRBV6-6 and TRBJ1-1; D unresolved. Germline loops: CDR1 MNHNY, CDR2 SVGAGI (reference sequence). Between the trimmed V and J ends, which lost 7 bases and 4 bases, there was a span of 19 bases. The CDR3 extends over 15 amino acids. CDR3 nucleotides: TGTGCCAGCAAGTTCCCAGAGAGGGCGACCACTGAAGCTTTCTTT. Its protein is CASKFPERATTEAFF.

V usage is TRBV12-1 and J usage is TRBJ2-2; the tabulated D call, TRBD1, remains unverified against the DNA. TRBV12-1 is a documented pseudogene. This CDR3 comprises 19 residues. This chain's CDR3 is CASSFSVCPGTGNTGELFF. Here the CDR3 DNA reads TGTGCCAGCAGCTTTTCAGTCTGCCCCGGGACAGGGAACACCGGGGAGCTGTTTTTT.

CDR3 in amino acids: CASSLTSGLTGELFF. The CDR3 coding sequence is TGCGCCAGCAGCTTGACTAGCGGACTCACCGGGGAGCTGTTTTTT. The chain couples TRBV5-1 to TRBJ2-2; TRBD2 aligns across 8 bases. The CDR3 loop spans 15 amino acids. The germline V gene encodes CDR1 SGHRS and CDR2 YFSETQ. The trim removed 1 base at V and 4 bases at J, leaving 3 bases unmatched.

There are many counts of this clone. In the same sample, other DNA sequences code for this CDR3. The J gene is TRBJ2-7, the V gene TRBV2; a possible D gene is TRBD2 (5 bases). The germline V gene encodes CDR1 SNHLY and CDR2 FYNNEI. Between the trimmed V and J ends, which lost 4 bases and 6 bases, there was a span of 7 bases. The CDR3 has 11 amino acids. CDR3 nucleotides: TGTGCCAGCAGTGCTGGGAGCGAGCAGTACTTC. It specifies CASSAGSEQYF.

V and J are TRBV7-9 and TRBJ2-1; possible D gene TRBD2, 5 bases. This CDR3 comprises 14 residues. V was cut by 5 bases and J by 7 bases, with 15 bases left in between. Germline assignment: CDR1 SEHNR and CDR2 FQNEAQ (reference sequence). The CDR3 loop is CASSISGGVNEQFF. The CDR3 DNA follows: TGTGCCAGCAGCATCTCTGGAGGAGTGAATGAGCAGTTCTTC.

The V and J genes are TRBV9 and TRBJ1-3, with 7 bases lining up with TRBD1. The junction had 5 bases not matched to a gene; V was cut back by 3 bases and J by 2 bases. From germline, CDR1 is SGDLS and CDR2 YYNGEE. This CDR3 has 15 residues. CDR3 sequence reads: CASSATGAAGNTIYF. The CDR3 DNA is TGTGCCAGCAGCGCCACAGGGGCGGCTGGAAACACCATATATTTT. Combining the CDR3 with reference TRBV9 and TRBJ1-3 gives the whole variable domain DSGVTQTPKHLITATGQRVTLRCSPRSGDLSVYWYQQSLDQGLQFLIQYYNGEERAKGNILERFSAQQFPDLHSELNLSSLELGDSALYFCASSATGAAGNTIYFGEGSWLTVV.

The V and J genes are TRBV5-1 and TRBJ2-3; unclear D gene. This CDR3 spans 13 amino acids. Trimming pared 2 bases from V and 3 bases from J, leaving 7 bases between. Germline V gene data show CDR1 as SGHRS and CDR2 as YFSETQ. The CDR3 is CASSLDTTDTQYF. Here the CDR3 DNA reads TGCGCCAGCAGCTTAGACACAACAGATACGCAGTATTTT.

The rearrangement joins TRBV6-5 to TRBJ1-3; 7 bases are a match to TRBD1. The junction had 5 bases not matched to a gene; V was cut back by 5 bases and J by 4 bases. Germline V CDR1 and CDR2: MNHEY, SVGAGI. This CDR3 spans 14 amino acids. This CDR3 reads CASSTTGSGNTIYF. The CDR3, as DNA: TGTGCCAGCAGTACGACAGGGTCAGGAAACACCATATATTTT.